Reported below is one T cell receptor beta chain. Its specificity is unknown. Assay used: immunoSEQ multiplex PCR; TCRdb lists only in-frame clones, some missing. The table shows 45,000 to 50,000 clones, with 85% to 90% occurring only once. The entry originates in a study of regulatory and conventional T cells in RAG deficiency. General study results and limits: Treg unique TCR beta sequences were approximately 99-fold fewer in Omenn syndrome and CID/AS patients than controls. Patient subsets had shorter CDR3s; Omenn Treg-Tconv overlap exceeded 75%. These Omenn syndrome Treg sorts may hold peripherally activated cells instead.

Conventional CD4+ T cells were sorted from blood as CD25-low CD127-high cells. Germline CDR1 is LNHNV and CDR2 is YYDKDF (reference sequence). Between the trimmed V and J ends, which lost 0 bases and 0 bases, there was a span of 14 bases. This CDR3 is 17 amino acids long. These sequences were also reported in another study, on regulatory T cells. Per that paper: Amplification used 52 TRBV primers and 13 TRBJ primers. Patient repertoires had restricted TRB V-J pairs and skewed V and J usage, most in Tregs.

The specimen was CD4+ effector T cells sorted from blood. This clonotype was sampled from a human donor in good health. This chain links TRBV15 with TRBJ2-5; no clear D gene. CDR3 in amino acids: CATSREAGPLYQETQYF. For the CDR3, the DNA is TGTGCCACCAGCAGAGAAGCAGGACCGCTGTACCAAGAGACCCAGTACTTC. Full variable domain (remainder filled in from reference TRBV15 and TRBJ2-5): DAMVIQNPRYQVTQFGKPVTLSCSQTLNHNVMYWYQQKSSQAPKLLFHYYDKDFNNEADTPDNFQSRRPNTSFCFLDIRSPGLGDTAMYLCATSREAGPLYQETQYFGPGTRLLVL.